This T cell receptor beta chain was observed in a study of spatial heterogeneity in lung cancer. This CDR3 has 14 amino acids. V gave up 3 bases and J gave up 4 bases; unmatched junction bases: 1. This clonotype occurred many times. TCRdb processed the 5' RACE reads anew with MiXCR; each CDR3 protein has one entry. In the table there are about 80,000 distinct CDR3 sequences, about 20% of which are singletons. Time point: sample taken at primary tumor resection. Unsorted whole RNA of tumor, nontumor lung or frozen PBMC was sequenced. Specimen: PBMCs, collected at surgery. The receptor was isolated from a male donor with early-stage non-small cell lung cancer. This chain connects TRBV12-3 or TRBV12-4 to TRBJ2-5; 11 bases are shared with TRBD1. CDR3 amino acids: CASSFGQGAETQYF. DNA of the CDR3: TGTGCCAGCAGTTTTGGACAGGGGGCAGAGACCCAGTACTTC.